This TCR beta chain was sequenced for a study of shared clonotypes between healthy human individuals. Germline CDR1 and CDR2: MNHEY and SMNVEV (reference sequence). Trimming took off 4 bases at V and 10 bases at J, with 22 bases between the two ends. The CDR3 is 16 residues long. Positive CCR7 selection of CD45RO-negative cells yielded the naive CD8 cells, and terminally differentiated effector memory CD45RA+ cells were excluded. The healthy adult donors were HIV-negative and reported no recent acute infections or vaccinations. Caucasian adults living in Nashville, Tennessee, provided all samples. Per sorted-subset replicate PCR, input was 150 to 250 ng DNA, representing tens of thousands of T cell genomes. Assay: immunoSEQ multiplex PCR; the TCRdb copy retains only in-frame clones and omits some. The sample yields about 2.1 million clones, more than 85% seen once.

J is TRBJ1-4 and V is TRBV27, with TRBD1 as a possible D gene (5 bases). This receptor was identified in a man aged 18 to 30 in good health. Some clones in this sample may be carry-over from other donors' samples. Material: naive CD8+ T cells from PBMCs. The DNA of the CDR3 is TGTGCCAGCAGTTCCCTGGACACCGTTACGTCGGGAAAACTGTTTTTT. This gives the protein CASSSLDTVTSGKLFF.